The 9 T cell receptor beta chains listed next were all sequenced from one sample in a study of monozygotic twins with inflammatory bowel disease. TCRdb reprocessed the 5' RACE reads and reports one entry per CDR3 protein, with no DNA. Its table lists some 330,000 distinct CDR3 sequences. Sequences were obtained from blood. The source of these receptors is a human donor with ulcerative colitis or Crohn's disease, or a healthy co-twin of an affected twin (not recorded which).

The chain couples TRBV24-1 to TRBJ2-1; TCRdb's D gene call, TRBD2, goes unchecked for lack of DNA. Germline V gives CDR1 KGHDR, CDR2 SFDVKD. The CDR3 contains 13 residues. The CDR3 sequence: CATSLGGSNEQFF.

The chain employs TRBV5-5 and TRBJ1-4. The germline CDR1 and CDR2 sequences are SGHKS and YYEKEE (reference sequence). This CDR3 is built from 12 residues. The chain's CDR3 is CASSFPNEKLFF.

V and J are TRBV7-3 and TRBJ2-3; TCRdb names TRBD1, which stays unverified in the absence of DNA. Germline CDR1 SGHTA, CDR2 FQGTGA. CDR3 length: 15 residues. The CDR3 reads CASSLPSGGSDTQYF.

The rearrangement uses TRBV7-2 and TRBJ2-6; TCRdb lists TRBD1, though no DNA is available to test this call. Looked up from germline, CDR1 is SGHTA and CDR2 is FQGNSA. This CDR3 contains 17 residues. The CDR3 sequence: CASSLGLGNSGANVLTF.

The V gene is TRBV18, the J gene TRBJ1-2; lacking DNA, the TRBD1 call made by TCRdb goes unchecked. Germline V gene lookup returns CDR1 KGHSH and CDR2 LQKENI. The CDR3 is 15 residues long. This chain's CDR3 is CASSPTGTANYGYTF.

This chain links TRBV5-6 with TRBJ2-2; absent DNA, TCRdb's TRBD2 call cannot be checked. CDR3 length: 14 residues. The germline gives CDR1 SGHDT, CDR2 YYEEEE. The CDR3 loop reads CASSAVLVTGELFF.

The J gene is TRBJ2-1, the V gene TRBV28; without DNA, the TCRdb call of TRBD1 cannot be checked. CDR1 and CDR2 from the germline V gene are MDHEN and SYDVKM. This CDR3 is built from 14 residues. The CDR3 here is CASHRDSSYNEQFF.

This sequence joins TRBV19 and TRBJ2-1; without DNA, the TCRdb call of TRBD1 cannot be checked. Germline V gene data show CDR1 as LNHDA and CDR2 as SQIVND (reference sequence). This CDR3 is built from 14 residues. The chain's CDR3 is CASSIVSPSKGIFF.

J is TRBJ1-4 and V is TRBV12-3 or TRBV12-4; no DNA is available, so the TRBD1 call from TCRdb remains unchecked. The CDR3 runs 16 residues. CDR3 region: CASTLEVERFWEKLFF.